The following is a TCR beta chain sequence with its context. Its antigen is unidentified. MiXCR, applied by TCRdb to the 5' RACE reads, yields one record per CDR3 protein. The data contain 1.5 million to 2 million distinct CDR3 sequences, around a third of them singletons. In every case, the donor was a healthy Caucasian. Trimming pared 2 bases from V and 6 bases from J, leaving 16 bases between. The CDR3 is 15 residues long. Germline V gene lookup returns CDR1 SGHNT and CDR2 YYREEE (reference sequence). The data originate from a study of identical twins. The study, taken as a whole, reports: In beta out-of-frame sequences, the excess sharing between twins was weaker.

The V gene is TRBV5-4, the J gene TRBJ2-3; D is unclear. The source is a newborn girl in good health. Specimen: cord blood. Here the CDR3 DNA reads TGTGCCAGCAGCTTTTCCCTCGATTTCACGGATACGCAGTATTTT. Its translation: CASSFSLDFTDTQYF.